The table lists the clone carrying this T cell receptor beta chain with a few counts. The antigen is undetermined. These data are taken from a study of identical twins. TCRdb analysed the 5' RACE reads with MiXCR anew, one entry per CDR3 protein. The sample lists 1.5 million to 2 million distinct CDR3 sequences, around a third occurring once. The study, taken as a whole, reports: Beta out-of-frame sequences showed weaker excess sharing between twins. Insertions were reduced in abundant cord blood beta clonotypes but not in memory repertoires.

Everyone who gave samples was a healthy Caucasian. The origin of this receptor is a newborn girl in good health. Sequencing input: cord blood.

CDR3 in DNA: TGTGCCAGCAGTTATAGGAGGGGGGGCTCAGATACGCAGTATTTT. It specifies CASSYRRGGSDTQYF. The chain carries TRBV6-2 or TRBV6-3 and TRBJ2-3; D may be TRBD2 (7 bases). CDR3 length equals 15 residues. The germline V gene has CDR1 MNHEY and CDR2 SVGEGT. Trimming stripped 3 bases from V and 4 bases from J, with 14 bases between.